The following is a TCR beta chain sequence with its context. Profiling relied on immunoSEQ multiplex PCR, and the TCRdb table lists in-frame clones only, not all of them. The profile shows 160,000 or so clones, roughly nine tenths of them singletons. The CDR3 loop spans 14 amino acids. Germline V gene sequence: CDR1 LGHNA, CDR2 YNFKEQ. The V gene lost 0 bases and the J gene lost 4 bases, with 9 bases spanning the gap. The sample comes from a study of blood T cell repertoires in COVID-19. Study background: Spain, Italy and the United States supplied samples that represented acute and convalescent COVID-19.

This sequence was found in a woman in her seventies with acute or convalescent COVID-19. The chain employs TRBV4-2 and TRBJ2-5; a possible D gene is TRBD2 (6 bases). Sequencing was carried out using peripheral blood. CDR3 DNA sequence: TGTGCCAGCAGCCAAGATTCCGGGAGAGAGACCCAGTACTTC. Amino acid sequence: CASSQDSGRETQYF.